The 32 T cell receptor beta chains given below trace back to one sample, sequenced in a study of blood T cells in healthy people across ages. Primed by a sample-barcoded 5' primer and a J-beta primer mix, a second PCR proceeded for roughly 6 to 12 cycles. In TCRdb, the 5' RACE reads were re-called with MiXCR into one record per CDR3 protein. The profile covers 1,100,000 or so distinct CDR3 sequences, with 35% to 55% appearing a single time and under 20% taken by the ten largest. The sequenced sample consisted of blood. These receptors all stem from an older woman in good health.

J is TRBJ2-5 and V is TRBV20-1; 7 nucleotides agree with TRBD2. V dropped 1 base and J dropped 11; count of bases not matched to a gene: 13. The CDR3 is made up of 14 amino acids. Germline V gene sequence: CDR1 DFQATT, CDR2 SNEGSKA (reference sequence). The CDR3 sequence is CSARGEGGGNEQYF. The CDR3 nucleotides read TGCAGTGCTAGAGGGGAGGGAGGTGGCAATGAGCAGTACTTC.

This clonotype appeared a few times. The rearrangement links TRBV6-2 or TRBV6-3 to TRBJ2-7, with TRBD2 matching 11 bases. Germline-derived CDR1 and CDR2 are MNHEY and SVGEGT. J gave up 4 bases and V 2 bases, and 4 bases lay outside the gene matches. This CDR3 is built from 15 residues. This CDR3 reads CASSYRLAGSYEQYF. DNA of the CDR3: TGTGCCAGCAGTTACCGACTAGCGGGGTCATACGAGCAGTACTTC.

The chain links TRBV7-3 to TRBJ2-2, with no clear D. Trimming left V 1 base short and J 9 bases short, with 6 bases between. The V gene's germline CDR1 is SGHTA and CDR2 FQGTGA. The CDR3 loop spans 12 amino acids. The CDR3 DNA reads TGTGCCAGCAGCTTAAATACCCGGGAGCTGTTTTTT. This sequence encodes CASSLNTRELFF. Using reference TRBV7-3 and TRBJ2-2 for the parts outside the CDR3, the full variable domain is GAGVSQTPSNKVTEKGKYVELRCDPISGHTALYWYRQSLGQGPEFLIYFQGTGAADDSGLPNDRFFAVRPEGSVSTLKIQRTERGDSAVYLCASSLNTRELFFGEGSRLTVL.

This clonotype appeared a few times. This sequence joins TRBV5-1 and TRBJ2-1, with 12 bases fitting TRBD2. The CDR3 loop spans 15 amino acids. Looked up from germline, CDR1 is SGHRS and CDR2 is YFSETQ. V lost 6 bases to trimming and J lost 8 bases; unmatched junction nucleotides: 9. CDR3 loop: CASTPLTSGSDEQFF. The DNA for the CDR3 is TGCGCCAGCACCCCGTTGACTAGCGGGAGTGATGAGCAGTTCTTC.

The genes are TRBV7-9 and TRBJ2-3, with D perhaps TRBD1 (6 bases). There are 15 residues in the CDR3. CDR1 is SEHNR and CDR2 is FQNEAQ in the germline V gene (reference sequence). V shed 7 bases and J shed 0 bases, with 14 bases lying between them. CDR3 in DNA: TGTGCCAGCACCCTTGGGGGCAGTAGCACAGATACGCAGTATTTT. It translates to CASTLGGSSTDTQYF. Together with reference TRBV7-9 and TRBJ2-3, the CDR3 gives the full variable domain: DTGVSQNPRHKITKRGQNVTFRCDPISEHNRLYWYRQTLGQGPEFLTYFQNEAQLEKSRLLSDRFSAERPKGSFSTLEIQRTEQGDSAMYLCASTLGGSSTDTQYFGPGTRLTVL.

This clonotype was recorded a few times. The V and J genes are TRBV5-1 and TRBJ2-5, with D tentatively TRBD2 (6 bases). The CDR3 covers 14 residues. V was shortened by 8 bases and J by 2 bases, with 16 bases between the two germline ends. Germline lookup yields CDR1 SGHRS and CDR2 YFSETQ. The DNA of the CDR3 is TGCGCCAGTAGTTCCCTTGGGACTCAAGAGACCCAGTACTTC. The encoded protein is CASSSLGTQETQYF.

This chain links TRBV13 with TRBJ2-6, with D maybe TRBD2 (5 bases). Trimming pared 2 bases from V and 0 bases from J, leaving 14 bases between. Germline V gene data show CDR1 as PRHDT and CDR2 as FYEKMQ (reference sequence). CDR3 length: 18 amino acids. The CDR3 DNA is TGTGCCAGCAGCTTAATCGGGAACAGTGGCTCTGGGGCCAACGTCCTGACTTTC. Translated: CASSLIGNSGSGANVLTF.

The rearrangement uses TRBV4-1 and TRBJ1-5; D not certain. CDR1 is MGHRA, CDR2 YSYEKL, per germline. This CDR3 has 15 residues. V dropped 1 base and J dropped 5 bases, with 12 bases sitting between them. The CDR3 region has the DNA TGCGCCAGCAGCCAAGGACCCTCCTACTATCAGCCCCAGCATTTT. As protein: CASSQGPSYYQPQHF.

The V and J genes are TRBV5-1 and TRBJ2-7, with D hard to call. The CDR3 has 12 residues. The V gene lost 3 bases and the J gene lost 3 bases, with 7 bases spanning the gap. CDR1 and CDR2 (germline): SGHRS, YFSETQ. CDR3 residues: CASSWNSYEQYF. The CDR3 coding sequence is TGCGCCAGCAGCTGGAACAGCTACGAGCAGTACTTC. Full variable domain (missing parts from reference TRBV5-1 and TRBJ2-7): KAGVTQTPRYLIKTRGQQVTLSCSPISGHRSVSWYQQTPGQGLQFLFEYFSETQRNKGNFPGRFSGRQFSNSRSEMNVSTLELGDSALYLCASSWNSYEQYFGPGTRLTVT.

About this clonotype itself: A read error may produce the germline difference seen at one junction end. J is TRBJ2-1 and V is TRBV10-2; TRBD2 matches at 8 bases. The germline gives CDR1 WSHSY, CDR2 SAAADI. This CDR3 spans 14 amino acids. The CDR3 DNA reads TGCGCCAGCAGGCGGGAGGTGTCCTACAATGGGCAGTTCTTC. Amino acids: CASRREVSYNGQFF.

V gene TRBV9 combines with J gene TRBJ2-1; 7 bases are shared with TRBD2. The end of the DNA is better explained by TRBJ2-7, so the J call may be wrong. The CDR3 contains 15 residues. The germline gives CDR1 SGDLS, CDR2 YYNGEE. CDR3 nucleotide sequence: TGTGCCAGCAGCGTAGTAGCGGGCTCCTACAATGAGCAGTACTTC. It translates to CASSVVAGSYNEQYF.

V is TRBV7-9 and J is TRBJ2-3, with D perhaps given as TRBD1 or TRBD2 (5 bases each). The CDR3 is 16 amino acids. Germline lookup yields CDR1 SEHNR and CDR2 FQNEAQ (reference sequence). Trimming pared 4 bases from V and 2 bases from J, leaving 16 bases between. DNA of the CDR3: TGTGCCAGCAGCTCCGCGAGGGGCGGAACCACAGATACGCAGTATTTT. Translated, it gives CASSSARGGTTDTQYF.

The J gene is TRBJ1-5, the V gene TRBV15; D is perhaps TRBD1 (5 bases). Trimming removed 1 base at V and 7 bases at J, with 14 bases between. Looked up from germline, CDR1 is LNHNV and CDR2 is YYDKDF (reference sequence). The length of the CDR3 is 15 residues. The CDR3 spells CATSRGGPLGQPQHF. In DNA, the CDR3 is TGTGCCACCAGCAGAGGGGGCCCCCTGGGGCAGCCCCAGCATTTT.

The rearrangement uses TRBV28 and TRBJ2-7, with a weak D call TRBD2 (5 bases). The germline CDR1 and CDR2 sequences are MDHEN and SYDVKM. Trimming pared 6 bases from V and 5 bases from J, leaving 17 bases between. CDR3 length equals 14 residues. CDR3 coding DNA: TGTGCCAGCAGCACGACCGGTGCCGGGGACGAGCAGTACTTC. This sequence encodes CASSTTGAGDEQYF.

The rearrangement links TRBV15 to TRBJ2-1, with 9 bases identical to TRBD1. The junction had 14 bases not matched to a gene; V was cut back by 3 bases and J by 8 bases. CDR3 length: 17 residues. The germline V gene encodes CDR1 LNHNV and CDR2 YYDKDF (reference sequence). The CDR3 is CATSRGLLADRGDEQFF. CDR3 in DNA: TGTGCCACCAGCAGGGGACTCCTGGCCGACAGGGGGGATGAGCAGTTCTTC.

The genes are TRBV18 and TRBJ2-1; unclear D gene. There are 15 residues in the CDR3. V lost 6 bases to trimming and J lost 2 bases, with 14 bases between them. The germline gives CDR1 KGHSH, CDR2 LQKENI. CDR3 bases: TGTGCCAGCTCTCTGGCGCCGGTGGCCTACAATGAGCAGTTCTTC. Translating gives CASSLAPVAYNEQFF.

This clonotype was seen only a few times. The chain joins TRBV6-5 to TRBJ2-1; unclear D gene. The length of the CDR3 is 14 residues. Germline CDR1 MNHEY, CDR2 SVGAGI. Trimming took off 5 bases at V and 4 bases at J, with 12 bases between the two ends. In DNA, the CDR3 is TGTGCCAGCAGTGCAGGTCCTACGTACAATGAGCAGTTCTTC. This gives the protein CASSAGPTYNEQFF.

This clonotype was seen only a few times. This rearrangement joins TRBV6-5 to TRBJ2-5; D not certain. Deletions cut 0 bases from V and 2 bases from J, with 10 bases between. The CDR3 spans 15 residues. Germline V lookup: CDR1 MNHEY, CDR2 SVGAGI. CDR3 DNA: TGTGCCAGCAGTTACTCAGGTCTAAAGCAAGAGACCCAGTACTTC. It codes for CASSYSGLKQETQYF.

This clonotype turned up a few times. DNA of the CDR3: TGTGCCAGCAGCTTACTGGCAGGGAGAAGAAATGAGCAGTTCTTC. Its translation: CASSLLAGRRNEQFF. The chain joins TRBV7-2 to TRBJ2-1; D is tentatively TRBD1 or TRBD2 (5 bases each). Looked up from germline, CDR1 is SGHTA and CDR2 is FQGNSA. Trimming cost V 2 bases and J 7 bases, with 15 bases left between them. The CDR3 totals 15 residues.

Notes on this clonotype: A much larger clone differs from this one at a single base, so this may be a read error. The chain joins TRBV10-3 to TRBJ2-7, with a tentative D call TRBD2 (5 bases). The CDR3 totals 14 residues. The germline V gene has CDR1 ENHRY and CDR2 SYGVKD. Trimming removed 5 bases at V and 4 bases at J, with 15 bases between. The CDR3 sequence: CAISKGSGPYEQYF. In nucleotides, the CDR3 is TGTGCCATCAGTAAGGGAAGCGGTCCGTACGAGCAGTACTTC.

The chain joins TRBV20-1 to TRBJ1-1, with a weak D call TRBD1 (5 bases). The V end lost 7 bases, the J end lost 8 bases, and 11 bases lay between the germline ends. Germline V gene data show CDR1 as DFQATT and CDR2 as SNEGSKA (reference sequence). CDR3 length: 10 residues. CDR3 sequence reads: CSVPGPEAFF. In DNA form, the CDR3 reads TGCAGTGTCCCGGGACCCGAAGCTTTCTTT.

The chain's CDR3 is CSARRRGGGEKLFF. The CDR3 region has the DNA TGCAGTGCTCGCCGCCGAGGGGGTGGTGAAAAACTGTTTTTT. The chain combines TRBV20-1 with TRBJ1-4; tentative D call: TRBD1 (6 bases). This CDR3 is 14 amino acids long. V was cut by 5 bases and J by 7 bases, with 17 bases left in between. CDR1 DFQATT and CDR2 SNEGSKA come from the germline V gene (reference sequence).

The chain recombines TRBV7-9 with TRBJ2-3; D may be TRBD2 (6 bases). This CDR3 has 14 amino acids. Trimming cost V 1 base and J 10 bases, with 15 bases left between them. The germline V gene has CDR1 SEHNR and CDR2 FQNEAQ (reference sequence). CDR3 nucleotides: TGTGCCAGCAGCTTAGTGACGGGGGATCGGCCGCAGTATTTT. The encoded protein is CASSLVTGDRPQYF.

In regard to this clonotype: One end of the junction does not line up with germline, which may come from a read error. The V gene is TRBV5-4, the J gene TRBJ2-6, with TRBD1 identical over 9 bases. Germline CDR1 reads SGHNT; CDR2 reads YYREEE (reference sequence). This CDR3 has 18 residues. CDR3: CAGSWTGASRAGANVLTF. Written as DNA, the CDR3 is TGTGCCGGCAGCTGGACAGGGGCCTCCCGAGCTGGGGCCAACGTCCTGACTTTC.

The chain uses TRBV12-5 and TRBJ2-7; D not certain. The CDR3 consists of 12 residues. V lost 6 bases and J lost 1, with 7 bases in between. Germline CDR1 LGHNT, CDR2 FRNRAP. CDR3 sequence (DNA): TGTGCTAGTGGGGATGATTCCTACGAGCAGTACTTC. This gives the protein CASGDDSYEQYF.

The chain couples TRBV4-1 to TRBJ2-7; 11 nucleotides match TRBD2. The V gene end was trimmed by 0 bases and the J gene end by 4 bases; junction bases not matched to a gene: 5. The CDR3 consists of 16 residues. CDR1 is MGHRA and CDR2 is YSYEKL in the germline V gene. The CDR3 DNA follows: TGCGCCAGCAGCCAAGAGTTCCTAGCGGGAGGTTACGAGCAGTACTTC. Residues: CASSQEFLAGGYEQYF.

The J gene is TRBJ2-7, the V gene TRBV20-1; TRBD1 might be the D (6 bases). Germline CDR1 and CDR2: DFQATT and SNEGSKA (reference sequence). Trimming left V 0 bases short and J 1 base short, with 16 bases between. The CDR3 sequence is 16 residues long. As DNA, the CDR3 is TGCAGTGCTAGAGATCGAGGGCAGGGGTTGTCCTACGAGCAGTACTTC. Translation gives CSARDRGQGLSYEQYF.

A note on this clonotype: A much larger clone sits a single nucleotide away, making a read error possible. This rearrangement joins TRBV7-2 to TRBJ2-4; the D gene is possibly TRBD1 (5 bases). Germline lookup yields CDR1 SGHTA and CDR2 FQGNSA. The CDR3 loop spans 14 amino acids. In DNA, the CDR3 is TGTGCCAGCAGCGTAGCAGGGCCCGCGAACATTCAGTACTTC. Amino acid sequence: CASSVAGPANIQYF.

V is TRBV19 and J is TRBJ2-7; 9 nucleotides match TRBD1. The V gene's germline CDR1 is LNHDA and CDR2 SQIVND (reference sequence). V was clipped by 6 bases and J by 5 bases; unmatched bases: 5. The CDR3 runs 13 residues. CDR3 amino acids: CASRKQGANEQYF. CDR3 nucleotides: TGTGCCAGTAGAAAACAGGGGGCGAACGAGCAGTACTTC. The complete variable domain, with remaining parts taken from reference TRBV19 and TRBJ2-7, reads DGGITQSPKYLFRKEGQNVTLSCEQNLNHDAMYWYRQDPGQGLRLIYYSQIVNDFQKGDIAEGYSVSREKKESFPLTVTSAQKNPTAFYLCASRKQGANEQYFGPGTRLTVT.

This clonotype was observed a handful of times. The genes are TRBV24-1 and TRBJ2-2; D possibly corresponds to TRBD1 (7 bases). The CDR3 sequence is 16 residues long. Germline values: CDR1 KGHDR, CDR2 SFDVKD. Trimming stripped 3 bases from V and 2 bases from J, with 12 bases between. The CDR3 sequence is CATSDTQGGNTGELFF. The CDR3 DNA sequence: TGTGCCACCAGTGATACTCAGGGGGGCAACACCGGGGAGCTGTTTTTT.

The chain is built from TRBV6-6 and TRBJ2-3; D gene uncertain. CDR3 size: 15 residues. Germline V lookup: CDR1 MNHNY, CDR2 SVGAGI (reference sequence). V lost 5 bases, J lost 4 bases, and 16 bases lay in between. CDR3 DNA: TGTGCCAGCAGTCGTTACGGGCTCGGGCCAGATACGCAGTATTTT. It yields the protein CASSRYGLGPDTQYF.

This clonotype was seen a few times. V usage is TRBV2 and J usage is TRBJ2-7; D gene uncertain. Trimming shortened V by 0 bases and J by 2 bases, and 17 bases separated the two germline ends. Per the germline V gene, CDR1 is SNHLY and CDR2 is FYNNEI. This CDR3 region has 17 residues. CDR3 in DNA: TGTGCCAGCAGTGAAGCGGGATCGTCGGCACTCGCCTACGAGCAGTACTTC. This sequence encodes CASSEAGSSALAYEQYF.